The text below deals with one T cell receptor beta chain. Its antigen is currently unknown. Donors counted as nominally healthy when sampled, yet unrecorded immune exposures were likely. This sample stems from a study of cytomegalovirus exposure and HLA in healthy donors. The overall study: Drawn from HLA-typed donors, approximately 86 million unique TCRs were held in an early data release. Study-wide findings and caveats: 87-base-pair reads could not separate some V segments, including TRBV6-2 and TRBV6-3. Differences between HLA loci emerged in a later analysis of TCR association rates, with DRB1 most and HLA-C fewest.

This CDR3 is 14 amino acids long. The ends lost 4 bases at V and 6 bases at J; junction bases unmatched: 3. From germline, CDR1 is SGDLS and CDR2 YYNGEE. The PCR made use of 60 Vbeta and 13 Jbeta primers. The table came from immunoSEQ multiplex PCR; TCRdb's copy has only in-frame clones and leaves some out. The data contain over 250,000 clones, 75% to 90% of them seen just once; the ten biggest clones take up about 4%. The sample consisted of PBMCs. This sequence joins TRBV9 and TRBJ2-1; TRBD2 matches 11 bases. The clonotype comes from a man aged 35 to 55 in good health and CMV-seropositive. In nucleotides, the CDR3 is TGTGCCAGCAGCTTCGGGACTAGCGGCAATGAGCAGTTCTTC. Translating gives CASSFGTSGNEQFF.